These 21 T cell receptor beta chains came from one sample sequenced in a study of T cell clonality in common variable immunodeficiency. Their target antigens are unknown. TCRdb's copy holds only in-frame clones and misses some; the assay was immunoSEQ multiplex PCR. The sample holds several thousand clones. Study-wide results and caveats: Fewer deletions and N-nucleotide insertions were reportedly seen in common variable immunodeficiency TCR beta sequences.

Sequencing was carried out using peripheral blood mononuclear cells. Receptors were obtained from a human donor with common variable immunodeficiency.

A word on this clone: The read stops 3 residues short of the end of the CDR3; the missing end is completed from the germline J gene. The chain links TRBV19 to TRBJ2-3, with D tentatively TRBD1 (6 bases). Germline V gene sequence: CDR1 LNHDA, CDR2 SQIVND (reference sequence). V lost 5 bases to trimming and J lost 3 bases, with 12 bases between them. This CDR3 comprises 14 residues. CDR3 bases read: TGTGCCAGTAGTTTCACAGGGCCGACAGATACG. This encodes CASSFTGPTDT. The whole CDR3 region reads CASSFTGPTDTQYF.

As concerns this clone: The read terminates 3 residues before the CDR3 end, so the remaining end is supplied by the germline J gene. The rearrangement links TRBV7-9 to TRBJ2-5; TRBD2 agrees at 10 bases. CDR3 size: 15 residues. Trimming took 2 bases from V and 1 from J; bases not matched to a gene: 1. The germline gives CDR1 SEHNR, CDR2 FQNEAQ (reference sequence). The CDR3 loop is CASSLLAGAQETQYF. CDR3 bases read: TGTGCCAGCAGCTTACTAGCGGGGGCCCAAGAGACC.

Worth noting for this clone: Read sequence stops 3 residues before the CDR3 end, and the germline J gene provides the missing end. The chain employs TRBV18 and TRBJ1-5; TRBD1 agrees at 7 bases. This CDR3 has 15 residues. The germline V gene has CDR1 KGHSH and CDR2 LQKENI. V lost 2 bases and J lost 1; bases outside the gene matches: 2. CDR3 DNA (partial): TGTGCCAGCTCACCAACAGGGGTAAGCAATCAGCCC. It yields the protein CASSPTGVSNQP. From start to end, the CDR3 is CASSPTGVSNQPQHF.

Judged by frequency, this clone is medium-sized. From the germline J gene comes the end of the CDR3, since the read stops 3 residues before it. The rearrangement joins TRBV18 to TRBJ1-2, with TRBD1 as a possible D gene (6 bases). V lost 2 bases and J 4 bases, leaving 11 bases between the germline ends. From germline, CDR1 is KGHSH and CDR2 LQKENI. The length of the CDR3 is 14 residues. CDR3 sequence: CASSPAPDSYGYTF. The part of the CDR3 DNA that was read is TGTGCCAGCTCACCAGCCCCGGACAGCTATGGC.

Note on this clone: The read ends 3 residues early relative to the CDR3; the germline J gene fills the gap. This chain links TRBV19 with TRBJ2-1, with 12 bases lining up with TRBD2. V gave up 4 bases and J gave up 5 bases; unmatched junction bases: 3. The germline gives CDR1 LNHDA, CDR2 SQIVND (reference sequence). The length of the CDR3 is 15 residues. The CDR3 protein is CASSTLAGGHNEQFF. Partial CDR3 DNA: TGTGCCAGTAGTACACTAGCGGGAGGTCACAATGAG.

With respect to this clone: The observed sequence ends 3 residues before the CDR3 terminus, with the missing tail filled in from the germline J gene. The chain is built from TRBV18 and TRBJ1-2; D might be TRBD1 (5 bases). There are 14 residues in the CDR3. Trimming took off 0 bases at V and 4 bases at J, with 9 bases between the two ends. Germline lookup yields CDR1 KGHSH and CDR2 LQKENI. Incomplete CDR3 DNA: TGTGCCAGCTCACCACCGTCAGGGTTCTATGGC. Its translation is CASSPPSGFYG. The whole CDR3 protein is CASSPPSGFYGYTF.

To note about this clone: The CDR3 end is not reached by the read, which stops 3 residues before it; the germline J gene fills it in. The J gene is TRBJ2-7, the V gene TRBV2, with D perhaps being TRBD1 or TRBD2 (5 bases each). V was pared by 7 bases and J by 3 bases, with 19 bases between. Germline lookup yields CDR1 SNHLY and CDR2 FYNNEI. The CDR3 runs 15 residues. Here the CDR3 reads CASTYWRQGDYEQYF. CDR3 DNA (partial): TGTGCCAGCACCTATTGGAGGCAGGGAGACTACGAG. Full variable domain (outside the CDR3, taken from reference TRBV2 and TRBJ2-7): EPEVTQTPSHQVTQMGQEVILRCVPISNHLYFYWYRQILGQKVEFLVSFYNNEISEKSEIFDDQFSVERPDGSNFTLKIRSTKLEDSAMYFCASTYWRQGDYEQYFGPGTRLTVT.

The CDR3 spells CASSLGTDHEKLFF. The CDR3 DNA, read in part, is TGTGCCAGCAGCCTCGGGACAGATCATGAAAAA. V and J are TRBV7-9 and TRBJ1-4; 7 bases line up with TRBD1. The CDR3 is cut off 3 residues early in the read; its end comes from the germline J gene. There are 14 residues in the CDR3. Germline CDR1 and CDR2: SEHNR and FQNEAQ (reference sequence). The V segment lost 5 bases and the J segment 6 bases; nucleotides outside the gene matches: 6.

Concerning this clone: The CDR3 extends 3 residues past the end of the read, so its final part is completed from the germline J gene. This chain links TRBV7-2 with TRBJ1-1; D gene unclear. Germline V gives CDR1 SGHTA, CDR2 FQGNSA. This CDR3 is 13 amino acids long. V lost 1 base to trimming and J lost 6 bases, with 9 bases between them. CDR3 DNA (partial): TGTGCCAGCAGCTTAGGTACACAATCTGAA. This sequence encodes CASSLGTQSE. The whole CDR3 is CASSLGTQSEAFF.

Concerning this clone itself: The read terminates 3 residues before the CDR3 end, so the remaining end is supplied by the germline J gene. The V and J genes are TRBV18 and TRBJ1-2, with D perhaps TRBD1 (5 bases). The CDR3 extends over 18 amino acids. Trimming cost V 2 bases and J 2 bases, with 21 bases left between them. CDR1 KGHSH and CDR2 LQKENI come from the germline V gene. Partial CDR3 DNA: TGTGCCAGCTCACCAATCCGACAGCTTACTTCATACAACTATGGC. Its translation is CASSPIRQLTSYNYG. Given in full, the CDR3 is CASSPIRQLTSYNYGYTF.

Remarks on this clone: The CDR3 end is not reached by the read, which stops 3 residues before it; the germline J gene fills it in. The J gene is TRBJ1-5, the V gene TRBV19; perhaps TRBD1 as D (5 bases). The CDR3 totals 13 residues. The V end was cut by 6 bases, the J end by 0 bases, with 6 bases between. Germline CDR1 reads LNHDA; CDR2 reads SQIVND (reference sequence). CDR3 bases read: TGTGCCAGTAGGACAGCTAGCAATCAGCCC. It encodes CASRTASNQP. The whole CDR3 is CASRTASNQPQHF.

About this clone itself: With the read ending 3 residues before the CDR3 end, the germline J gene is used to fill in that end. V is TRBV5-1 and J is TRBJ2-5; the D gene is possibly TRBD1 (5 bases). Germline loops: CDR1 SGHRS, CDR2 YFSETQ. The V and J ends lost 2 bases and 2 bases respectively, with 13 bases between them. There are 15 residues in the CDR3. The sequenced part of the CDR3 DNA is TGCGCCAGCAGCTTTAATGGACACCCTCAAGAGACC. This encodes CASSFNGHPQET. The complete CDR3 sequence is CASSFNGHPQETQYF. The full variable domain, its missing parts supplied by reference TRBV5-1 and TRBJ2-5, is KAGVTQTPRYLIKTRGQQVTLSCSPISGHRSVSWYQQTPGQGLQFLFEYFSETQRNKGNFPGRFSGRQFSNSRSEMNVSTLELGDSALYLCASSFNGHPQETQYFGPGTRLLVL.

As to this clone: Read sequence stops 3 residues before the CDR3 end, and the germline J gene provides the missing end. The rearrangement uses TRBV18 and TRBJ2-5, with 8 positions matching TRBD2. The J segment lost 3 bases and the V segment lost 2 bases, leaving 8 bases of the junction unmatched. Germline CDR1 reads KGHSH; CDR2 reads LQKENI. The CDR3 is 16 amino acids. The CDR3 reads CASSPVVGGAEETQYF. The part of the CDR3 DNA that was read is TGTGCCAGCTCACCAGTTGTCGGGGGGGCCGAAGAGACC.

Points on this clone: The read gets to within 3 residues of the CDR3 end, and the germline J gene fills in the rest. V usage is TRBV30 and J usage is TRBJ2-7, with D possibly matching TRBD2 (6 bases). Germline V CDR1 and CDR2: GTSNPN, SVGIG (reference sequence). V was clipped by 1 base and J by 2 bases, with 9 bases between them. The CDR3 spans 13 residues. The CDR3 loop is CAWSESGAYEQYF. The CDR3 bases that were read are TGTGCCTGGAGTGAGTCGGGGGCCTACGAG.

On this clone itself: The read is 3 residues too short to cover the CDR3 end, so that end is filled in from the germline J gene. V and J are TRBV7-2 and TRBJ1-1; 8 nucleotides match TRBD1. The CDR3 has 14 residues. Germline V gene data show CDR1 as SGHTA and CDR2 as FQGNSA. Trimming at V came to 5 bases and at J to 0 bases, leaving 2 bases not matched to a gene. The CDR3 loop reads CASSPGQVNTEAFF. The CDR3 bases that were read are TGTGCCAGCAGCCCGGGACAGGTGAACACTGAA.

The CDR3 DNA, read in part, is TGTGCCAGTAGTCCCCTTTCAAGCACAGAGACC. It specifies CASSPLSSTET. The full CDR3 protein is CASSPLSSTETQYF. The J gene is TRBJ2-5, the V gene TRBV19; D uncertain. The observed sequence ends 3 residues before the CDR3 terminus, with the missing tail filled in from the germline J gene. CDR3 length: 14 residues. V gave up 5 bases and J gave up 4 bases, with 14 bases separating them. Germline V gene data show CDR1 as LNHDA and CDR2 as SQIVND (reference sequence).

In regard to this clone: The read ends 3 residues early relative to the CDR3; the germline J gene fills the gap. The chain employs TRBV2 and TRBJ1-2; no definite D call. Trimming removed 7 bases from V and 4 bases from J, with 13 bases in between. Germline V gene sequence: CDR1 SNHLY, CDR2 FYNNEI. This CDR3 comprises 13 residues. CDR3 bases read: TGTGCCAGCACCATCACACGGGGCTATGGC. Translating it yields CASTITRGYG. The entire CDR3 is CASTITRGYGYTF. Together with reference TRBV2 and TRBJ1-2, the CDR3 gives the full variable domain: EPEVTQTPSHQVTQMGQEVILRCVPISNHLYFYWYRQILGQKVEFLVSFYNNEISEKSEIFDDQFSVERPDGSNFTLKIRSTKLEDSAMYFCASTITRGYGYTFGSGTRLTVV.

This chain's CDR3 is CASSPPGTGLEKLFF. The sequenced part of the CDR3 DNA is TGTGCCAGCTCACCACCGGGGACAGGGTTGGAAAAA. The chain joins TRBV18 to TRBJ1-4, with 9 bases lining up with TRBD1. The read falls 3 residues short of the CDR3 end, and the missing part is taken from the germline J gene. Trimming at V came to 0 bases and at J to 8 bases, leaving 4 bases not matched to a gene. The germline gives CDR1 KGHSH, CDR2 LQKENI. The CDR3 length is 15 residues.

This clone registers medium-sized by frequency. The read halts 3 residues ahead of the CDR3 end, with the missing end drawn from the germline J gene. V is TRBV2 and J is TRBJ1-5; possibly TRBD1 for D (6 bases). The CDR3 contains 13 residues. V gave up 4 bases and J gave up 5 bases, with 9 bases separating them. The germline V gene has CDR1 SNHLY and CDR2 FYNNEI. The DNA read from the CDR3 is TGTGCCAGCAGTGGGACAGAATATCAGCCC. Translating gives CASSGTEYQP. The complete CDR3 reads CASSGTEYQPQHF. The full variable domain, its missing parts supplied by reference TRBV2 and TRBJ1-5, is EPEVTQTPSHQVTQMGQEVILRCVPISNHLYFYWYRQILGQKVEFLVSFYNNEISEKSEIFDDQFSVERPDGSNFTLKIRSTKLEDSAMYFCASSGTEYQPQHFGDGTRLSIL.

To note about this clone: An end of the junction differs from the germline gene, which may be a read error. The read finishes 3 residues shy of the CDR3 end, and the germline J gene is used to complete it. Other DNA sequences in this specimen translate into the identical CDR3. The chain links TRBV7-9 to TRBJ1-1, with D possibly being TRBD1 (6 bases). The length of the CDR3 is 13 residues. Germline-derived CDR1 and CDR2 are SEHNR and FQNEAQ (reference sequence). CDR3 protein: CASSLERDTEAFF. The covered CDR3 bases are TGTGCCAGCAGCTTAGAAAGGGACACTGAG.

As for this clone: The missing CDR3 end, 3 residues past where the read stops, is filled in from the germline J gene. This chain links TRBV6-1 with TRBJ1-5, with D maybe TRBD1 (5 bases). CDR3 length equals 15 residues. Germline-derived CDR1 and CDR2 are MNHNS and SASEGT. Trimming took off 1 base at V and 2 bases at J, with 9 bases between the two ends. Partial CDR3 DNA: TGTGCCAGCAGTGAAGGGGGCCTGGGCAATCAGCCC. Protein sequence: CASSEGGLGNQP. The whole CDR3 region reads CASSEGGLGNQPQHF.